These 11 T cell receptor beta chains share one sample of origin, sequenced in a study of T cell responses to AZD1222 COVID-19 vaccine. Sequencing was performed with immunoSEQ multiplex PCR; in TCRdb, only in-frame clones are kept and a portion is missing. Counted here are about 130,000 clones, about 90% occurring once; the ten biggest clones make up 1.5% to 1.7%. The specimen comprised peripheral blood, sampled on day 0 of AZD1222 vaccination. The origin of the receptors is an adult in good health.

The rearrangement links TRBV21-1 to TRBJ2-7; the table's D call, TRBD2, has no DNA check behind it. TRBV21-1 is marked as a pseudogene. This CDR3 region has 16 residues. CDR3: CASSKAWSSGTYEQYF. The CDR3 DNA sequence: TGTGCCAGCAGCAAAGCGTGGTCTAGCGGCACCTACGAGCAGTACTTC.

The chain uses TRBV29-1 and TRBJ1-2; TRBD1 might be the D (6 bases). Trimming pared 7 bases from V and 1 base from J, leaving 7 bases between. The CDR3 contains 11 residues. The germline V gene has CDR1 SQVTM and CDR2 ANQGSEA. The CDR3 reads CSAGDNYGYTF. The CDR3 DNA follows: TGCAGCGCAGGGGATAACTATGGCTACACCTTC. Full variable domain (missing parts from reference TRBV29-1 and TRBJ1-2): SAVISQKPSRDICQRGTSLTIQCQVDSQVTMMFWYRQQPGQSLTLIATANQGSEATYESGFVIDKFPISRPNLTFSTLTVSNMSPEDSSIYLCSAGDNYGYTFGSGTRLTVV.

The sample holds a few counts of this clone. The chain's CDR3 is CASSLRGRGGYNEQFF. DNA for the CDR3: TGCGCCAGCAGCTTGAGGGGCAGGGGAGGGTACAATGAGCAGTTCTTC. The chain carries TRBV5-1 and TRBJ2-1; D is perhaps TRBD2 (7 bases). Trimming cost V 1 base and J 4 bases, with 15 bases left between them. CDR3 size: 16 residues. Germline CDR1 and CDR2: SGHRS and YFSETQ.

This chain joins TRBV28 and TRBJ2-5; D uncertain. The length of the CDR3 is 19 residues. Trimming pared 3 bases from V and 0 bases from J, leaving 23 bases between. Germline values: CDR1 MDHEN, CDR2 SYDVKM. The CDR3 DNA follows: TGTGCCAGCAGTTTGGCGACTCCCGCGCGGAGACCGTACCAAGAGACCCAGTACTTC. The encoded protein is CASSLATPARRPYQETQYF.

The chain is built from TRBV5-1 and TRBJ2-7; 10 bases line up with TRBD1. From germline, CDR1 is SGHRS and CDR2 YFSETQ. The ends lost 4 bases at V and 8 bases at J; junction bases unmatched: 12. There are 15 residues in the CDR3. The CDR3 DNA sequence: TGCGCCAGCAGCCCGGCGGGACAGGGGTTTGACAAGCAGTACTTC. This translates into CASSPAGQGFDKQYF.

This chain uses TRBV12-3 or TRBV12-4 with TRBJ1-1; possibly TRBD1 for D (6 bases). The CDR3 is made up of 12 amino acids. The V end was cut by 8 bases, the J end by 6 bases, with 13 bases between. CDR3 residues: CASRGGSAEAFF. DNA of the CDR3: TGTGCCAGCCGGGGGGGCAGCGCTGAAGCTTTCTTT.

J is TRBJ2-1 and V is TRBV6-5, with 8 bases lining up with TRBD2. CDR1 is MNHEY, CDR2 SVGAGI, per germline. This CDR3 has 16 amino acids. The junction had 4 bases not matched to a gene; V was cut back by 0 bases and J by 3 bases. CDR3 in amino acids: CASSYSLAGGYNEQFF. The CDR3 DNA sequence: TGTGCCAGCAGTTACTCTTTGGCGGGAGGCTACAATGAGCAGTTCTTC.

This clone was detected only a few times. The CDR3 coding sequence is TGCAGCGTTGCGAGACAGGGTATTGAAAAACTGTTTTTT. Its protein is CSVARQGIEKLFF. The chain carries TRBV29-1 and TRBJ1-4; 7 bases map to TRBD1. V trimming: 4 bases; J trimming: 7 bases; junction bases outside the gene matches: 6. Germline lookup yields CDR1 SQVTM and CDR2 ANQGSEA. This CDR3 spans 13 amino acids.

V is TRBV29-1 and J is TRBJ2-2; 10 bases are shared with TRBD1. Losses at the gene ends were 6 bases for V and 7 bases for J; bases not matched to a gene: 11. The CDR3 contains 15 residues. CDR1 and CDR2 (germline): SQVTM, ANQGSEA. The CDR3 region has the DNA TGCAGCGTCAGATGGGGGACAGGGGCCGTCGGGGAGCTGTTTTTT. This gives the protein CSVRWGTGAVGELFF.

The chain recombines TRBV4-1 with TRBJ1-1; 8 nucleotides line up with TRBD1. The CDR3 sequence is 18 residues long. The germline CDR1 and CDR2 sequences are MGHRA and YSYEKL. The trim removed 2 bases at V and 1 base at J, leaving 12 bases unmatched. The chain's CDR3 is CASSQSLYRTGRNTEAFF. DNA of the CDR3: TGCGCCAGCAGCCAAAGTCTATATAGGACAGGGAGGAACACTGAAGCTTTCTTT.

This chain links TRBV19 with TRBJ2-7, with D perhaps matching TRBD1 (6 bases). CDR1 and CDR2 from the germline V gene are LNHDA and SQIVND (reference sequence). Between the trimmed V and J ends, which lost 3 bases and 3 bases, there was a span of 6 bases. This CDR3 is 12 amino acids long. In nucleotides, the CDR3 is TGTGCCAGTAGTATGGGACACTACGAGCAGTACTTC. Protein product: CASSMGHYEQYF.